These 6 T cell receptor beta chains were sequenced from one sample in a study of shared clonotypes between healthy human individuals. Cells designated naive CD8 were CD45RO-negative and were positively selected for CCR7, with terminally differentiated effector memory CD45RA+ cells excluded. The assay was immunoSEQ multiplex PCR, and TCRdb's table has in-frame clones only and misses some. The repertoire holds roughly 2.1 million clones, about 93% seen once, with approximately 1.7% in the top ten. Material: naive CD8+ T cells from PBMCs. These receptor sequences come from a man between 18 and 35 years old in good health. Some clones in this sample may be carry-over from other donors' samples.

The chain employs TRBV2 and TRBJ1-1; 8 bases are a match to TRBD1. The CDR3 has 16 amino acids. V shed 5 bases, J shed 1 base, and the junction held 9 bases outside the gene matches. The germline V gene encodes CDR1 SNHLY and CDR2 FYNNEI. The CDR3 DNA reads TGTGCCAGCAGTAAATCGACAGGGGCCTGGAACACTGAAGCTTTCTTT. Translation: CASSKSTGAWNTEAFF.

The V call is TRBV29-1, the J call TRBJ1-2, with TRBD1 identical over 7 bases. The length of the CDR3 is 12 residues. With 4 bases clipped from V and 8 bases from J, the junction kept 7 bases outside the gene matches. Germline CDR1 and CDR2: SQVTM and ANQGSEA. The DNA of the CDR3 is TGCAGCGTTGTGGAAGGGGGCTTAGGCTACACCTTC. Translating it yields CSVVEGGLGYTF.

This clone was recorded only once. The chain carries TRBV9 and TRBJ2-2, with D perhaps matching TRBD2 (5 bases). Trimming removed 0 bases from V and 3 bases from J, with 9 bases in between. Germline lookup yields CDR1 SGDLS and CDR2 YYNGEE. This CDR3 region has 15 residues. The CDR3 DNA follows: TGTGCCAGCAGCGTAGCCGGGGTTGACACCGGGGAGCTGTTTTTT. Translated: CASSVAGVDTGELFF.

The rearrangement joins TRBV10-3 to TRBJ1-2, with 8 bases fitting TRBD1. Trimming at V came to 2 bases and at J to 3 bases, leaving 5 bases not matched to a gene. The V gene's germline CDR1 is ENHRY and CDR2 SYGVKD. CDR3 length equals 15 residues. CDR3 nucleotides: TGTGCCATCAGTGAGGGACAGGGAGCATACTATGGCTACACCTTC. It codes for CAISEGQGAYYGYTF.

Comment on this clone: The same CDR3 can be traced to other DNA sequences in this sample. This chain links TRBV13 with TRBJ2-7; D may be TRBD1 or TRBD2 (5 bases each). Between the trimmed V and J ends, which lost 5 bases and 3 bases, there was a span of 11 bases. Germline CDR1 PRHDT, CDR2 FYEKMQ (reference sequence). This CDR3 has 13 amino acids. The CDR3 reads CASSLGRNYEQYF. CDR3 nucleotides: TGTGCCAGCAGCCTGGGACGGAACTACGAGCAGTACTTC.

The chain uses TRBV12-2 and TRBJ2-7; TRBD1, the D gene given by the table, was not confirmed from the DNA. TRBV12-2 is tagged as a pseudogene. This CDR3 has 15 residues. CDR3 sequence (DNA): TGTGCAAGTCGCTTAGGAGGGGACATCTCCTACGAGCAGTACTTC. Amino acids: CASRLGGDISYEQYF.